The sequence of this T cell receptor (beta chain) was determined in a study of blood T cell repertoires in COVID-19. In the study overall: COVID-19 samples collected from the United States, Italy and Spain covered acute and convalescent phases. In each case, the material was cDNA or gDNA derived from T cells, B-cell-depleted T cells, or PBMCs.

Profiled with immunoSEQ multiplex PCR; TCRdb holds only in-frame clones, not every one. The table has about 110,000 clones, nearly 90% seen once. This CDR3 is 15 amino acids long. V lost 8 bases, J lost 0 bases, and 11 bases lay in between. Germline CDR1 and CDR2: SEHNR and FQNEAQ (reference sequence). Sequencing was carried out using peripheral blood. The TCR sequence derives from a woman between 70 and 85 years old who had recovered from COVID-19. V usage is TRBV7-9 and J usage is TRBJ1-6; D remains ambiguous. CDR3 loop: CASDSLSSYNSPLHF. CDR3 coding DNA: TGTGCCAGCGATTCGCTCAGCTCCTATAATTCACCCCTCCACTTT.